The text below deals with one T cell receptor beta chain. The data were produced by immunoSEQ multiplex PCR, yet TCRdb's version contains in-frame clones alone and is incomplete. This sample has around 180,000 clones, with about 86% found just once. This entry comes from a study of control samples from healthy donors and cancer patients. Germline V lookup: CDR1 WNHNN, CDR2 SYGVQD (reference sequence). Between the trimmed V and J ends, which lost 6 bases and 4 bases, there was a span of 7 bases. The CDR3 consists of 12 residues. The TCR originated in a woman aged 30 to 39 in good health. This chain joins TRBV10-1 and TRBJ2-1, with a tentative D call TRBD2 (6 bases). Sequencing was performed on blood. As DNA, the CDR3 is TGCGCCAGCAGGGACTATTACAATGAGCAGTTCTTC. Encoded protein: CASRDYYNEQFF.